These 20 T cell receptor beta chains were sequenced from one sample in a study of CD8+ T cells in alopecia areata. Regarding treatment: oral pan-JAK inhibitor, 5-10 mg twice daily. The sequencing template was cDNA reverse transcribed from extracted RNA. Assay: immunoSEQ multiplex PCR; the TCRdb copy retains only in-frame clones and omits some. Found here are over 120,000 clones, nearly 55% of them singletons; the top ten hold about a sixth. The material sequenced was CD8+ T cells sorted from blood, taken at week 4, from a patient treated with tofacitinib. These TCRs come from a human donor with alopecia areata.

The chain links TRBV9 to TRBJ1-5, with 8 bases matching TRBD1. Germline V lookup: CDR1 SGDLS, CDR2 YYNGEE. Unmatched junction bases numbered 15, after V lost 4 bases and J lost 9 bases. The CDR3 is 16 residues long. In DNA form, the CDR3 reads TGTGCCAGCAGCCCCGGGGGGACAGGCTTAGGGTGGCCCCAGCATTTT. Amino acid sequence: CASSPGGTGLGWPQHF.

This rearrangement joins TRBV27 to TRBJ2-1; D not resolved. This CDR3 has 16 amino acids. CDR1 and CDR2 from the germline V gene are MNHEY and SMNVEV (reference sequence). V lost 0 bases, J lost 3 bases, and 12 bases lay in between. The DNA for the CDR3 is TGTGCCAGCAGTTTATCGTTGACTTACGTCTACAATGAGCAGTTCTTC. Translating it yields CASSLSLTYVYNEQFF.

This sequence joins TRBV2 and TRBJ1-1; 7 bases map to TRBD1. V was clipped by 9 bases and J by 4 bases; unmatched bases: 2. This CDR3 has 11 amino acids. Germline V gene sequence: CDR1 SNHLY, CDR2 FYNNEI. The CDR3 region has the DNA TGTGCCAGTTGGGACAGCACTGAAGCTTTCTTT. This gives the protein CASWDSTEAFF.

CDR3: CASSPGTTNTGELFF. DNA for the CDR3: TGTGCCAGCAGCCCCGGGACGACGAACACCGGGGAGCTGTTTTTT. This chain joins TRBV11-2 and TRBJ2-2; the D call may be TRBD1 or TRBD2 (5 bases each). CDR3 length: 15 residues. CDR1 and CDR2 from the germline V gene are SGHAT and FQNNGV. V was pared by 5 bases and J by 0 bases, with 10 bases between.

This clone was observed a handful of times. The CDR3 reads CAWSDGHSEKLFF. In DNA form, the CDR3 reads TGTGCCTGGAGTGATGGACATTCTGAAAAACTGTTTTTT. V and J are TRBV30 and TRBJ1-4, with a tentative D call TRBD1 (5 bases). Trimming stripped 1 base from V and 7 bases from J, with 10 bases between. The germline V gene encodes CDR1 GTSNPN and CDR2 SVGIG (reference sequence). The length of the CDR3 is 13 residues.

CDR3 coding DNA: TGTGCCAGCAGCCCACGGCCCGCCACTAACACTGAAGCTTTCTTT. Protein: CASSPRPATNTEAFF. The chain employs TRBV11-2 and TRBJ1-1, with D unresolved. Germline V gene data show CDR1 as SGHAT and CDR2 as FQNNGV. The CDR3 totals 15 residues. Trimming left V 5 bases short and J 2 bases short, with 15 bases between.

The V gene is TRBV10-3, the J gene TRBJ1-2; D is uncertain. This CDR3 contains 19 residues. The germline V and J ends were trimmed by 2 bases and 0 bases, with 22 bases remaining between them. From germline, CDR1 is ENHRY and CDR2 SYGVKD. CDR3 nucleotide sequence: TGTGCCATCAGTGAGCCTTTCTTAGCAGCCGAACTCTCTAACTATGGCTACACCTTC. Protein sequence: CAISEPFLAAELSNYGYTF.

V usage is TRBV6-5 and J usage is TRBJ2-5, with TRBD2 matching over 7 bases. Trimming took 1 base from V and 3 from J; bases not matched to a gene: 5. Germline V CDR1 and CDR2: MNHEY, SVGAGI. There are 15 residues in the CDR3. CDR3 DNA: TGTGCCAGCAGTTACTGGAGCGGGGAGGAAGAGACCCAGTACTTC. Translating it yields CASSYWSGEEETQYF.

V gene TRBV27 combines with J gene TRBJ1-5, with TRBD1 matching over 8 bases. Germline CDR1 and CDR2: MNHEY and SMNVEV (reference sequence). CDR3 length: 14 residues. Trimming at V came to 6 bases and at J to 10 bases, leaving 11 bases not matched to a gene. The CDR3 DNA is TGTGCCAGCAGCCCCGACAGGGGTCTTCGACCCCAGCATTTT. Amino acid sequence: CASSPDRGLRPQHF.

The rearrangement joins TRBV5-6 to TRBJ1-2; weak D call: TRBD1 (5 bases). Germline V CDR1 and CDR2: SGHDT, YYEEEE. Trimming cost V 5 bases and J 7 bases, with 9 bases left between them. This CDR3 region has 11 residues. The CDR3 loop is CASRKGTGYTF. The CDR3 DNA follows: TGTGCCAGCAGGAAAGGGACTGGCTACACCTTC.

This clone was seen more than once but under ten times. This rearrangement joins TRBV7-9 to TRBJ2-7, with TRBD1 matching 9 bases. Germline V gives CDR1 SEHNR, CDR2 FQNEAQ (reference sequence). Trimming removed 4 bases from V and 4 bases from J; junction bases left unmatched: 8. The CDR3 runs 15 residues. The CDR3 loop is CASSSTGTGTYEQYF. The DNA for the CDR3 is TGTGCCAGCAGCTCAACCGGGACAGGGACTTACGAGCAGTACTTC.

This rearrangement joins TRBV7-9 to TRBJ2-7, with 11 bases identical to TRBD1. The junction had 9 bases not matched to a gene; V was cut back by 5 bases and J by 0 bases. CDR1 is SEHNR, CDR2 FQNEAQ, per germline (reference sequence). This CDR3 comprises 17 residues. CDR3 in DNA: TGTGCCAGCAGCATTGGGACAGGGGGGCGAAGCTCCTACGAGCAGTACTTC. Protein: CASSIGTGGRSSYEQYF.

This sequence joins TRBV29-1 and TRBJ1-4; possibly TRBD1 for D (6 bases). The V end was cut by 5 bases, the J end by 8 bases, with 18 bases between. Looked up from germline, CDR1 is SQVTM and CDR2 is ANQGSEA. The CDR3 is 14 amino acids. CDR3 coding DNA: TGCAGCGTTTCCGCCGACAGGTCGGGGGAAAAACTGTTTTTT. Translation: CSVSADRSGEKLFF.

Only one count was recorded for this clone. The chain carries TRBV4-1 and TRBJ2-5, with 10 bases aligning to TRBD2. The CDR3 runs 17 residues. Germline CDR1 is MGHRA and CDR2 is YSYEKL. Losses at the gene ends were 0 bases for V and 4 bases for J; bases not matched to a gene: 8. The CDR3 sequence: CASSQETSSGGSETQYF. CDR3 DNA sequence: TGCGCCAGCAGCCAAGAAACGAGTAGCGGGGGGTCAGAGACCCAGTACTTC.

This chain links TRBV30 with TRBJ1-2; D uncertain. Deletions cut 2 bases from V and 6 bases from J, with 16 bases between. The CDR3 totals 14 residues. Germline-derived CDR1 and CDR2 are GTSNPN and SVGIG (reference sequence). CDR3 loop: CAWSIFTVSDGYTF. Written as DNA, the CDR3 is TGTGCCTGGAGTATTTTCACCGTCTCGGATGGCTACACCTTC.

This chain connects TRBV7-8 to TRBJ2-7; D is perhaps TRBD2 (7 bases). CDR3 length: 15 amino acids. Between the trimmed V and J ends, which lost 1 base and 5 bases, there was a span of 15 bases. Germline V gene sequence: CDR1 SGHVS, CDR2 FQNEAQ. The DNA for the CDR3 is TGTGCCAGCAGCTTAGACGGCGGGGGCACCCACGAGCAGTACTTC. Translated: CASSLDGGGTHEQYF.

This clone has just a few counts. The V call is TRBV29-1, the J call TRBJ1-2; TRBD1 is a possible D gene (6 bases). Germline V gene sequence: CDR1 SQVTM, CDR2 ANQGSEA. The CDR3 runs to 13 residues. Trimming left V 7 bases short and J 3 bases short, with 15 bases between. CDR3 sequence (DNA): TGCAGCGCGATAGACTGGACAGACTATGGCTACACCTTC. Its translation is CSAIDWTDYGYTF.

J is TRBJ2-2 and V is TRBV9; TRBD1 or TRBD2 may be the D gene (5 bases each). Germline CDR1 reads SGDLS; CDR2 reads YYNGEE. Trimming removed 3 bases from V and 5 bases from J, with 17 bases in between. The CDR3 consists of 16 residues. The CDR3 DNA reads TGTGCCAGCAGCGCCCTGTTGGCAGGGAGAACCGGGGAGCTGTTTTTT. Protein product: CASSALLAGRTGELFF.

This clone was picked up a small number of times. The chain recombines TRBV13 with TRBJ2-2; 9 bases are shared with TRBD1. The V gene's germline CDR1 is PRHDT and CDR2 FYEKMQ (reference sequence). The CDR3 totals 13 residues. V gave up 4 bases and J gave up 11 bases; unmatched junction bases: 5. DNA for the CDR3: TGTGCCAGCAGCTGGGGACAGGGTGGAGAGCTGTTTTTT. It specifies CASSWGQGGELFF.

J is TRBJ2-1 and V is TRBV25-1; perhaps TRBD2 as D (5 bases). The V end was cut by 6 bases, the J end by 5 bases, with 11 bases between. The CDR3 is 13 amino acids. Germline assignment: CDR1 MGHDK and CDR2 SYGVNS. The chain's CDR3 is CASSLGLHNEQFF. In DNA form, the CDR3 reads TGTGCCAGCAGCCTCGGACTTCACAATGAGCAGTTCTTC.